This T cell receptor (beta chain) emerged from a study of cytomegalovirus exposure and HLA in healthy donors. The V and J ends lost 2 bases and 4 bases, in that order; junction bases with no gene match: 11. There are 17 residues in the CDR3. CDR1 is ENHRY, CDR2 SYGVKD, per germline. It was with 60 Vbeta and 13 Jbeta primers that the PCR ran. Some clones are missing from TCRdb's copy, which holds only in-frame ones; the method was immunoSEQ multiplex PCR. The sample lists 180,000 or so clones, 75% to 85% occurring once. The chain has TRBV10-3 and TRBJ2-3; 8 bases align to TRBD2. Source material: PBMCs. The TCR originated in a woman in her twenties or thirties in good health and CMV-seropositive. CDR3 DNA: TGTGCCATCAGTGAGGCCACGGGGGGGCGCGGGGCAGATACGCAGTATTTT. Its protein is CAISEATGGRGADTQYF.